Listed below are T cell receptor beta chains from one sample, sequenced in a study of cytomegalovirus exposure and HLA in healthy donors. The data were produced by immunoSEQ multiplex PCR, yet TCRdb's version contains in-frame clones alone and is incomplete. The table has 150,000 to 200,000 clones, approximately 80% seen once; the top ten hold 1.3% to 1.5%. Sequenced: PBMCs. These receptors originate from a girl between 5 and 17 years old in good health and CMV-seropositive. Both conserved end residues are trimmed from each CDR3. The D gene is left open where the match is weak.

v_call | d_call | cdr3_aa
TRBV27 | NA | ASSLWWGRTEAF
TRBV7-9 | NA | ASSLPRQPIYGYT
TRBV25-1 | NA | ASSEFPWEGSGNTIY
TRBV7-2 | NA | ASSQAGGSGNTIY
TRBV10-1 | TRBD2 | ASSEREVGSRNEQF
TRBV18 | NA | ASSPPRRMDTQY
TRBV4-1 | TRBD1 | ASSQDPSTGRTQH
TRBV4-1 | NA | ASSQVSSTEAF
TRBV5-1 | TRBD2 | ASSFGLAGDEQY
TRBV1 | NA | TSSQVPMVTEAF
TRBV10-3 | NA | AILPVGGSQY
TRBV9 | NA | ASSLIDTPVGTGELF
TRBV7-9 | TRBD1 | ASSLGQGRTEQY
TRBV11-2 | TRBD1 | ASSIRQGNTGELF
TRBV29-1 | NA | SVEDLGVSDTEAF
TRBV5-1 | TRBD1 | ASSLADRADTEAF
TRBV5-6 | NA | ASSLIRRRYGYT
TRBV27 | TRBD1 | ASSWTGDEQY
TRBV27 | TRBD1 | ASSLVFLDRGNYGYT
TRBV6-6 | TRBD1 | ASSIRGTGYEQY
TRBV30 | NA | AWSVQTYEQY
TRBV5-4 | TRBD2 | ASSPPGLASQETQY
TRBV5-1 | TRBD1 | ASRQGARNGAGELF
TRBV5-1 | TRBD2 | ASSFIAGDLRKY
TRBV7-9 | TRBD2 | ASRAPGLAGVNEQF
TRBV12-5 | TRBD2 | ASDSGRAGELF
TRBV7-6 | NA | ASSSRGGTKNTGELF
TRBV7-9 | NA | ASRSSAESSYNEQF
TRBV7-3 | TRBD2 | ASSSGAGAYNEQF
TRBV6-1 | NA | ASSAWYLRSSYEQY
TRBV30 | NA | AWREGPNTGELF
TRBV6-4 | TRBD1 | ASVTYGTVLETQY
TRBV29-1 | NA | SALETGARTEAF
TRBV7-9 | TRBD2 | ASSFWGGETQY
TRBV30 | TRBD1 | AWGTGQETQY
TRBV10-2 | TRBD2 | ASRTSGLFDNEQF
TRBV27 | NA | ASSLWGGRATEAF
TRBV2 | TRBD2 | ASSERLAGGSTGELF
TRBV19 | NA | ASSPPLGGADLYEQY
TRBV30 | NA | AWSEGLGTGELF
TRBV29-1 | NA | SAPSLNTGELF
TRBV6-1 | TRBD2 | ASREGYAGVSSYEQY